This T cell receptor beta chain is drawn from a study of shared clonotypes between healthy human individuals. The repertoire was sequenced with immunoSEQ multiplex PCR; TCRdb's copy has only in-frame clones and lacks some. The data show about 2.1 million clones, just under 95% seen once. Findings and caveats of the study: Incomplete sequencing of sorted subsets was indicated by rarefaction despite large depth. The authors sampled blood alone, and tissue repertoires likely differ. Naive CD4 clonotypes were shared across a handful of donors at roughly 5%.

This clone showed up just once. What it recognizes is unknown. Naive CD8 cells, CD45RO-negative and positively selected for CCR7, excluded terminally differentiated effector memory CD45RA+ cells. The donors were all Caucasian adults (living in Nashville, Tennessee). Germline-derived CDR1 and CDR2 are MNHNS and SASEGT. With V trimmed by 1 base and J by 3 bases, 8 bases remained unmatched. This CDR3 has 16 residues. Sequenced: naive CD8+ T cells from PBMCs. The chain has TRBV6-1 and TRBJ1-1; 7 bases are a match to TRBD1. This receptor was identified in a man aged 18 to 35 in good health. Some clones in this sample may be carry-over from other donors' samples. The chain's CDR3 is CASSEEVRGLDTEAFF. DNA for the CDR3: TGTGCCAGCAGTGAAGAGGTTAGGGGGCTTGACACTGAAGCTTTCTTT.